A selection of T cell receptor beta chains follows, all from one sample in a study of cytomegalovirus exposure and HLA in healthy donors. Libraries were prepared by immunoSEQ multiplex PCR; TCRdb keeps only in-frame clonotypes and omits some of them. The table records roughly 140,000 clones, 63% of them present only once. Sequencing was done on a sample of PBMCs. The receptors originated from a woman aged 55-75 years in good health and CMV-seropositive. The CDR3 runs from the conserved cysteine through the conserved F or W. A D gene is named only where the DNA matches it firmly. The size entry is marked missing in some rows and otherwise reads once, few, many or a size class.

d_gene: NA; len: 15; abundance: NA; v_gene: TRBV28; j_gene: TRBJ1-1; CDR3nt: TGTGCCAGCAGTTTGAGAACAAGGGGAAGGGGTGAAGCTTTCTTT; CDR3aa: CASSLRTRGRGEAFF
d_gene: TRBD2; len: 15; abundance: once; v_gene: TRBV7-8; j_gene: TRBJ2-5; CDR3nt: TGTGCCAGCAGCTTAGAGACTAGCGGCCAAGAGACCCAGTACTTC; CDR3aa: CASSLETSGQETQYF
d_gene: NA; len: 14; abundance: NA; v_gene: TRBV7-8; j_gene: TRBJ2-3; CDR3nt: TGTGCCACCTCGCGCGGGACGGGCACAGATACGCAGTATTTT; CDR3aa: CATSRGTGTDTQYF
d_gene: NA; len: 15; abundance: NA; v_gene: TRBV7-9; j_gene: TRBJ2-7; CDR3nt: TGTGCCAGCAGCTACCCAGGGGCGGGAGTGCTCGAGCAGTACTTC; CDR3aa: CASSYPGAGVLEQYF
d_gene: TRBD1; len: 16; abundance: NA; v_gene: TRBV27; j_gene: TRBJ2-1; CDR3nt: TGTGCCAGCAGTTTGGCCGGGACAGGGGTTGCCAATGAGCAGTTCTTC; CDR3aa: CASSLAGTGVANEQFF
d_gene: TRBD2; len: 14; abundance: few; v_gene: TRBV6-5; j_gene: TRBJ2-7; CDR3nt: TGTGCCAGCAGGTGGACTAGCGAATCGGGTGAGCAGTACTTC; CDR3aa: CASRWTSESGEQYF
d_gene: NA; len: 15; abundance: NA; v_gene: TRBV23-1; j_gene: TRBJ1-2; CDR3nt: TGCGCCAGCAGTCAATCCACCGACAGGTTCTCTGGCTACACCTTC; CDR3aa: CASSQSTDRFSGYTF
d_gene: NA; len: 16; abundance: NA; v_gene: TRBV11-3; j_gene: TRBJ2-1; CDR3nt: TGTGCCAGCAGCTTGTGCGGGCTCCTCTCCTACAATGAGCAGTTCTTC; CDR3aa: CASSLCGLLSYNEQFF
d_gene: NA; len: 15; abundance: NA; v_gene: TRBV7-8; j_gene: TRBJ1-2; CDR3nt: TGTGCCAGCAGCTTAGATCCGTCCGCTAACTATGGCTACACCTTC; CDR3aa: CASSLDPSANYGYTF
d_gene: NA; len: 17; abundance: few; v_gene: TRBV7-2; j_gene: TRBJ1-2; CDR3nt: TGTGCCAGCAGCTTAGGTTCTCACCGACAGCTTAACTATGGCTACACCTTC; CDR3aa: CASSLGSHRQLNYGYTF
d_gene: TRBD1; len: 16; abundance: few; v_gene: TRBV7-3; j_gene: TRBJ2-6; CDR3nt: TGTGCCAGCAGCAGCCAGGGGGCGCCTGGGGCCAACGTCCTGACTTTC; CDR3aa: CASSSQGAPGANVLTF
d_gene: TRBD1; len: 15; abundance: once; v_gene: TRBV5-4; j_gene: TRBJ1-1; CDR3nt: TGTGCCAGCAGCTTGGCAGGCAGGGGGCACACTGAAGCTTTCTTT; CDR3aa: CASSLAGRGHTEAFF
d_gene: TRBD2; len: 18; abundance: NA; v_gene: TRBV28; j_gene: TRBJ2-1; CDR3nt: TGTGCCAGCAGTTTGGGACTCCGGGTGGCGGGAGCTCTCAATGAGCAGTTCTTC; CDR3aa: CASSLGLRVAGALNEQFF
d_gene: NA; len: 17; abundance: NA; v_gene: TRBV19; j_gene: TRBJ2-2; CDR3nt: TGTGCCAGTAGTGTCCTTAGGCGGGTGACGGACACCGGGGAGCTGTTTTTT; CDR3aa: CASSVLRRVTDTGELFF
d_gene: TRBD1; len: 15; abundance: NA; v_gene: TRBV15; j_gene: TRBJ1-2; CDR3nt: TGTGCCACCAGCAGAGATACAGACAGGGTCTATGGCTACACCTTC; CDR3aa: CATSRDTDRVYGYTF
d_gene: NA; len: 16; abundance: NA; v_gene: TRBV5-4; j_gene: TRBJ2-1; CDR3nt: TGTGCCAGCAGCTTGGATCTAGCGAACTCCTACAATGAGCAGTTCTTC; CDR3aa: CASSLDLANSYNEQFF
d_gene: TRBD2; len: 16; abundance: NA; v_gene: TRBV11-3; j_gene: TRBJ2-1; CDR3nt: TGTGCCAGCAGCCCACGGACTAGCGGGGGTCTCAATGAGCAGTTCTTC; CDR3aa: CASSPRTSGGLNEQFF
d_gene: NA; len: 14; abundance: NA; v_gene: TRBV7-2; j_gene: TRBJ2-4; CDR3nt: TGTGCCAGCAGCTTAGCCCCTAGACAGGACATTCAGTACTTC; CDR3aa: CASSLAPRQDIQYF